The rows below give T cell receptor beta chains drawn from one sample of a study of vaccination and CD4 T cells after COVID-19. One entry per CDR3 protein results from TCRdb running MiXCR on the PCR reads. In the table there are 25,000 to 30,000 distinct CDR3 sequences, 50% of which are singletons. Their target antigens are unknown. Sequenced here: CD4+ T cells from blood, cultured in vitro, sampled before SARS-CoV-2 vaccination. These receptors were obtained from a human donor who received a COVID-19 vaccine. Each CDR3 is given with its conserved first and last residue. The order of the fields is V gene, D gene, J gene, clone size, CDR3 DNA, CDR3 protein. A D gene is named only where the DNA matches it firmly. Expanded clones are given a class, and other clones once, few, many or no size at all.

TRBV20-1	TRBD1	TRBJ1-6	NA	TGCAGTGCTAGAGTAGCGGACAGGGCAAAGAATTCACCCCTCCACTTT	CSARVADRAKNSPLHF
TRBV10-3	NA	TRBJ1-2	NA	TGTGCCATCAGCAAAGGGACAAGGGAAACCTATGGCTACACCTTC	CAISKGTRETYGYTF
TRBV30	TRBD1	TRBJ1-6	NA	TGTGCCTGGGAGGACAGGGGCCGGTCACCCCTCCACTTT	CAWEDRGRSPLHF
TRBV20-1	TRBD1	TRBJ1-6	NA	TGCAGTGCTAGAGTCCCCCCAACAGGGGCCGGTTGGGATAATTCACCCCTCCACTTT	CSARVPPTGAGWDNSPLHF
TRBV10-3	NA	TRBJ2-7	once	TGTGCCATCAGTGAGGCCCGGGACACAAACGAGCAGTACTTC	CAISEARDTNEQYF
TRBV6-5	NA	TRBJ2-7	NA	TGTGCCAGCAGTTACTCAGGAATTGGGCCTTATCGGAACGAGCAGTACTTC	CASSYSGIGPYRNEQYF
TRBV12-2	NA	TRBJ2-2	NA	TGTGCAAGTCGCTTAGCGCACGCGGGGGTTACCGGGGAGCTGTTTTTT	CASRLAHAGVTGELFF
TRBV7-2	NA	TRBJ2-1	NA	TGTGCCAGCAGCTTAGTTTTTAGCGTAGGGAACAATGAGCAGTTCTTC	CASSLVFSVGNNEQFF
TRBV20-1	TRBD2	TRBJ2-3	NA	TGCAGTGCTAGCCGCGGGACTAGCGGTGCGCCAGATACGCAGTATTTT	CSASRGTSGAPDTQYF
TRBV19	TRBD1	TRBJ1-6	NA	TGTGCCAGCGCCGGGACAGGGGGTAATTCACCCCTCCACTTT	CASAGTGGNSPLHF
TRBV5-4	NA	TRBJ1-2	few	TGTGCCAGCAGCTCACCGGCGGGGGGCTACACCTTC	CASSSPAGGYTF
TRBV2	NA	TRBJ2-3	NA	TGTGCCAGCAGTGAAGCTCGGGTACTGTCCCCTATAAGCACAGATACGCAGTATTTT	CASSEARVLSPISTDTQYF
TRBV7-8	NA	TRBJ2-3	NA	TGTGCCAGCAGCTTAGCGCTTAAGGGGGCAGATACGCAGTATTTT	CASSLALKGADTQYF
TRBV5-4	NA	TRBJ1-2	few	TGTGCCAGCAGCTTGAACGAGGGGTTCAGTGGCTACACCTTC	CASSLNEGFSGYTF
TRBV10-3	TRBD1	TRBJ1-1	NA	TGTGCCATCAGTGCAACGGACAGGGGGCCGGGAAACACTGAAGCTTTCTTT	CAISATDRGPGNTEAFF
TRBV5-4	TRBD1	TRBJ1-1	few	TGTGCCAGCAGCAACGTCGACAGGGGCACTGAAGCTTTCTTT	CASSNVDRGTEAFF
TRBV7-8	NA	TRBJ1-5	few	TGTGCCAGCAGCGGAAGGACAGTCGGCTCGCCCCAGCATTTT	CASSGRTVGSPQHF
TRBV7-9	TRBD1	TRBJ2-3	medium-sized	TGTGCCAGCAGCTTCTCCGGGACAGGGGGAGATACGCAGTATTTT	CASSFSGTGGDTQYF
TRBV20-1	TRBD2	TRBJ2-7	few	TGCAGTGCGGAAGATCGATCTAGCGGGGGGAGGTACGAGCAGTACTTC	CSAEDRSSGGRYEQYF
TRBV12-5	TRBD2	TRBJ2-3	NA	TGTGCTAGTGGTTTGGTACTAGTGGGACTAGCGGGGGGGCCTTCAGATACGCAGTATTTT	CASGLVLVGLAGGPSDTQYF
TRBV7-9	TRBD1	TRBJ2-1	few	TGTGCCAGCAGCTTAGATGGGACAGGGAGCTACAATGAGCAGTTCTTC	CASSLDGTGSYNEQFF
TRBV19	TRBD1	TRBJ1-5	NA	TGTGCCAGTACCAACGACAGGGATAACAATCAGCCCCAGCATTTT	CASTNDRDNNQPQHF
TRBV6-5	TRBD1	TRBJ2-7	few	TGTGCCAGCAGTTACTCGACAGACAGGGGGTACGAGCAGTACTTC	CASSYSTDRGYEQYF
TRBV5-4	NA	TRBJ1-2	NA	TGTGCCAGCAGCCCTAATCCGGGGGCAAGCTATGGCTACACCTTC	CASSPNPGASYGYTF
TRBV10-3	NA	TRBJ2-5	NA	TGTGCCATCAGTGAGGGACAAGCACAAGAGACCCAGTACTTC	CAISEGQAQETQYF
TRBV6-1	TRBD2	TRBJ2-3	NA	TGTGCCAGTGGGACTAGCGGCCTCACAGATACGCAGTATTTT	CASGTSGLTDTQYF
TRBV25-1	NA	TRBJ1-3	once	TGTGCCAGCAGTGATTCTGGGGGCGGTGGAAACACCATATATTTT	CASSDSGGGGNTIYF
TRBV19	TRBD1	TRBJ1-2	NA	TGTGCCAGTATCGGACGGGACAGCTATGGCTACACCTTC	CASIGRDSYGYTF
TRBV7-2	TRBD2	TRBJ2-2	few	TGTGCCAGCAGCCGAAGCGGGGGGGACACCGGGGAGCTGTTTTTT	CASSRSGGDTGELFF
TRBV2	NA	TRBJ2-3	NA	TGTGCCGGGAAGGGCAACCCGGCGGCAGATACGCAGTATTTT	CAGKGNPAADTQYF
TRBV20-1	NA	TRBJ1-1	NA	TGCAGTGCTAGAGATCCGCTAGGCTCTGAAGCTTTCTTT	CSARDPLGSEAFF
TRBV25-1	NA	TRBJ1-6	NA	TGTGCCAGCAGTGCCAGCTTTGACTCACCCCTCCACTTT	CASSASFDSPLHF
TRBV5-4	TRBD1	TRBJ2-7	NA	TGTGCCAGCAGCTTTTCCGGGACAGGGGACGAGCAGTACTTC	CASSFSGTGDEQYF
TRBV5-4	NA	TRBJ1-6	NA	TGTGCCAGCAGCATACGGACAGTTGGGAATTCACCCCTCCACTTT	CASSIRTVGNSPLHF
TRBV24-1	NA	TRBJ2-3	few	TGTGCCACCAGTGATTCAAGACTAGGGAGGGGGACAGATACGCAGTATTTT	CATSDSRLGRGTDTQYF
TRBV6-1	NA	TRBJ1-1	NA	TGTGCCAGCAGTGAGCTTCAGGGAACTGAAGCTTTCTTT	CASSELQGTEAFF
TRBV7-2	TRBD2	TRBJ2-3	NA	TGTGCCAGCAGCTTAGAGCGGGGCTCCACAGATACGCAGTATTTT	CASSLERGSTDTQYF
TRBV5-8	NA	TRBJ1-3	once	TGTGCCAGCAGCTCCACGGGGCGGGGGGCCTCCGGAAACACCATATATTTT	CASSSTGRGASGNTIYF
TRBV6-1	NA	TRBJ2-7	NA	TGTGCCACAGGTCGGGGGAACGAGCAGTACTTC	CATGRGNEQYF
TRBV7-6	NA	TRBJ2-7	NA	TGTGCCAGCAGCTTAGGCTACCAAACAACGAACTACGAGCAGTACTTC	CASSLGYQTTNYEQYF
TRBV6-1	NA	TRBJ2-1	NA	TGTGCCAGCAGTGAAGGTGGACCGCTCCAAGAGCAGTTCTTC	CASSEGGPLQEQFF
TRBV24-1	TRBD1	TRBJ1-2	NA	TGTGCCACCAGTGAGACAGGGGGTAATTTTGGCTACACCTTC	CATSETGGNFGYTF